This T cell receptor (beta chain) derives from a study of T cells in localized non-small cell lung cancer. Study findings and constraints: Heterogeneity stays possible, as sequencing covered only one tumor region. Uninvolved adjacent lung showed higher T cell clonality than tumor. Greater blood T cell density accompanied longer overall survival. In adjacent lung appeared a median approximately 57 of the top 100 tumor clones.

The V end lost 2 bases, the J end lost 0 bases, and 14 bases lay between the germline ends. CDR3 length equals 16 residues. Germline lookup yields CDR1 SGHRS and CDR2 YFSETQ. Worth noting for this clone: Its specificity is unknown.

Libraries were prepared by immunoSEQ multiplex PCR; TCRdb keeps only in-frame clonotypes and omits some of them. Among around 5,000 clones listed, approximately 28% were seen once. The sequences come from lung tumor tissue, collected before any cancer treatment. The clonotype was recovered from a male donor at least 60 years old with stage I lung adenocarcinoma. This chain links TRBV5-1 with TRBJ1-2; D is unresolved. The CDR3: CASSFSGLPSNYGYTF. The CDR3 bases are TGCGCCAGCAGCTTTAGTGGGTTACCATCTAACTATGGCTACACCTTC.